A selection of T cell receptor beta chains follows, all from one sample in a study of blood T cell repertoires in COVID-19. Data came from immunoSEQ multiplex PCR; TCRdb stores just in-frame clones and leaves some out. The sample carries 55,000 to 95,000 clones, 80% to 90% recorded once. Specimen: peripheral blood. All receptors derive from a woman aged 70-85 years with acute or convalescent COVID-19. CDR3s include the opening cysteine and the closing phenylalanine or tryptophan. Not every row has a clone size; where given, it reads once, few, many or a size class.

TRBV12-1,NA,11,CASSFYQPQHF
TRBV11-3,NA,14,CASSPGRGYYEQYF
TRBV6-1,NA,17,CASSEISWTSGQETQYF
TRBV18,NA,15,CASRHPAPLRDTIYF
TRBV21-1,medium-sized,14,CASSNVKRGNTIYF
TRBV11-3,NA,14,CASSWEESGNTIYF
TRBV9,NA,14,CASSVAPRRSEAFF
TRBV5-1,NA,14,CASSSPGGYNEQFF
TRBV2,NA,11,CASRERREQYF
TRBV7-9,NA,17,CASSLPGGTGSGNTIYF
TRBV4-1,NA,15,CASSQVPSPKNIQYF
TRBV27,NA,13,CASSFGGRSPLHF
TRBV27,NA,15,CASSPRQGPNTEAFF
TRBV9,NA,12,CASSVGGQDVDF
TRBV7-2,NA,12,CASSTYQTEAFF
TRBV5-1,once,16,CASSLGVAPSTDTQYF
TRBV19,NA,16,CASSISAGASTDTQYF
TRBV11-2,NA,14,CASSNPGQNYGYTF
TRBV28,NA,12,CASRPRTDGYTF
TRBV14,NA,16,CASSQGAFGWSYGYTF
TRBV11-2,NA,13,CASSLGGFREQYF
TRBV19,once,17,CASGRQGTFSGANVLTF
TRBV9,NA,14,CASSVGSGADTQYF
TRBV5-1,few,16,CASSGGLAGGYDWQFF
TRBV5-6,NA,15,CATRPGLADTDTQYF
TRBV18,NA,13,CASSPPGGYGYTF
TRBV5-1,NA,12,CASSSPSDTQYF
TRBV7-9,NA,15,CASSRAASGRDTQYF
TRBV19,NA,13,CASNAGGNTEAFF
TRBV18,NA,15,CASSPELAGTDTQYF
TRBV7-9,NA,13,CASSLRTNQPQHF
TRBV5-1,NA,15,CASSRSGGHTDTQYF
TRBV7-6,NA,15,CASSLVSGATYEQYF
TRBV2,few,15,CASSGRTGRTGELFF
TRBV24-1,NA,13,CATSGGTYNEQFF
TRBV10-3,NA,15,CAIRDGTGDTYEQYF
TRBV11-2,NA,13,CASSFHSSQPQHF